These 20 T cell receptor beta chains were sequenced from one sample in a study of cytomegalovirus exposure and HLA in healthy donors. PCR employed 60 Vbeta and 13 Jbeta primers. Assay: immunoSEQ multiplex PCR; the TCRdb copy retains only in-frame clones and omits some. The table includes 120,000 or so clones, over 65% detected once. The sequenced material came from PBMCs. The receptors were sampled from a man aged 35-49 years in good health and CMV-seropositive.

The chain combines TRBV20-1 with TRBJ2-1, with D uncertain. The germline V gene encodes CDR1 DFQATT and CDR2 SNEGSKA (reference sequence). V shed 6 bases and J shed 9 bases, with 9 bases lying between them. The CDR3 has 10 residues. CDR3 protein: CSALIAEQFF. CDR3 bases: TGCAGTGCACTTATAGCTGAGCAGTTCTTC.

The table lists this clone with a few counts. The chain is built from TRBV30 and TRBJ1-1; TRBD1 matches 7 bases. Germline V gene lookup returns CDR1 GTSNPN and CDR2 SVGIG (reference sequence). The CDR3 sequence is 12 residues long. The junction had 6 bases not matched to a gene; V was cut back by 5 bases and J by 6 bases. CDR3 in amino acids: CAWDREAAEAFF. For the CDR3, the DNA is TGTGCCTGGGACAGGGAAGCGGCTGAAGCTTTCTTT.

As DNA, the CDR3 is TGTGCCAGCAGGGGGACAGGGCCGGGGGAGCAGTACTTC. Translated: CASRGTGPGEQYF. The V and J genes are TRBV6-5 and TRBJ2-7; TRBD1 agrees at 9 bases. V was clipped by 6 bases and J by 7 bases; unmatched bases: 7. The CDR3 sequence is 13 residues long. Germline V gene sequence: CDR1 MNHEY, CDR2 SVGAGI.

V gene TRBV19 combines with J gene TRBJ2-7; the match to TRBD2 covers 8 bases. Unmatched junction bases numbered 7, after V lost 3 bases and J lost 3 bases. Looked up from germline, CDR1 is LNHDA and CDR2 is SQIVND (reference sequence). The CDR3 length is 15 residues. The DNA for the CDR3 is TGTGCCAGTAGTATCTTACTAGCGGCGGTCTACGAGCAGTACTTC. Amino acids: CASSILLAAVYEQYF.

The chain is built from TRBV11-2 and TRBJ2-1; 9 bases map to TRBD1. Germline lookup yields CDR1 SGHAT and CDR2 FQNNGV. Germline trimming cut 4 bases from V and 4 bases from J; bases unmatched to any gene: 2. This CDR3 has 14 amino acids. The CDR3 DNA reads TGTGCCAGCAGCTCGGGACAGGGATACAATGAGCAGTTCTTC. This sequence encodes CASSSGQGYNEQFF.

The chain has TRBV7-9 and TRBJ1-4; D uncertain. This CDR3 has 13 amino acids. The germline gives CDR1 SEHNR, CDR2 FQNEAQ (reference sequence). V was trimmed by 4 bases and J by 5 bases, leaving 8 bases between them. In nucleotides, the CDR3 is TGTGCCAGCAGCTCCTCACTAAATGAAAAACTGTTTTTT. Translating it yields CASSSSLNEKLFF.

A few counts support this clone. The chain links TRBV5-1 to TRBJ2-7, with TRBD1 as a possible D gene (5 bases). CDR1 is SGHRS and CDR2 is YFSETQ in the germline V gene. Trimming cost V 1 base and J 6 bases, with 14 bases left between them. There are 14 residues in the CDR3. The CDR3 DNA sequence: TGCGCCAGCAGCTTGAATCAGGGTACGGGCGAGCAGTACTTC. Encoded protein: CASSLNQGTGEQYF.

This clone was detected once. The CDR3 protein is CASSSHGTAYGYTF. CDR3 in DNA: TGTGCCAGCAGTTCACACGGTACAGCCTATGGCTACACCTTC. This rearrangement joins TRBV28 to TRBJ1-2; D is undetermined. Germline lookup yields CDR1 MDHEN and CDR2 SYDVKM. The CDR3 sequence is 14 residues long. V was shortened by 4 bases and J by 4 bases, with 13 bases between the two germline ends.

This clone has just a few counts. The chain is built from TRBV4-2 and TRBJ2-5; TRBD2 matches at 9 bases. With V trimmed by 4 bases and J by 4 bases, 22 bases remained unmatched. This CDR3 contains 20 residues. The V gene's germline CDR1 is LGHNA and CDR2 YNFKEQ. CDR3 DNA: TGTGCCAGCAGCCCGAACCCCCTAGCGGGGCTCCCTCGGAATCGAGAGACCCAGTACTTC. It yields the protein CASSPNPLAGLPRNRETQYF.

V and J are TRBV4-1 and TRBJ1-2; D is unresolved. Germline values: CDR1 MGHRA, CDR2 YSYEKL. This CDR3 has 13 amino acids. Trimming removed 5 bases at V and 4 bases at J, with 11 bases between. The CDR3 DNA sequence: TGCGCCAGCAGCATCGACCCAGGCTATGGCTACACCTTC. Translation: CASSIDPGYGYTF.

The V call is TRBV6-1, the J call TRBJ2-2; 10 bases fit TRBD2. CDR1 MNHNS and CDR2 SASEGT come from the germline V gene. V was pared by 4 bases and J by 8 bases, with 7 bases of the junction left unmatched. The CDR3 has 15 residues. CDR3 DNA sequence: TGTGCCAGCAGTGGGGCCAGCGGGAGGGTGGGGGAGCTGTTTTTT. Translated: CASSGASGRVGELFF.

The gene calls are TRBV29-1 and TRBJ2-7, with a weak D call TRBD1 (6 bases). The germline V gene encodes CDR1 SQVTM and CDR2 ANQGSEA. V was shortened by 3 bases and J by 4 bases, with 13 bases between the two germline ends. The CDR3 extends over 13 amino acids. CDR3 in DNA: TGCAGCGTTGAGCTGGACAGTAGATACGAGCAGTACTTC. This encodes CSVELDSRYEQYF.

This chain links TRBV7-8 with TRBJ1-4, with D unclear. Germline V gives CDR1 SGHVS, CDR2 FQNEAQ. V lost 6 bases and J 7 bases, leaving 12 bases between the germline ends. CDR3 length equals 13 residues. CDR3 coding DNA: TGTGCCAGCAGTCAATCTACTGGTGAAAAACTGTTTTTT. Amino acids: CASSQSTGEKLFF.

V and J are TRBV5-4 and TRBJ1-2; 7 bases map to TRBD1. There are 14 residues in the CDR3. Germline loops: CDR1 SGHNT, CDR2 YYREEE (reference sequence). V was pared by 6 bases and J by 7 bases, with 12 bases of the junction left unmatched. CDR3 in amino acids: CASTMGQGEGGYTF. In nucleotides, the CDR3 is TGTGCCAGCACCATGGGGCAGGGGGAAGGTGGCTACACCTTC. The complete variable domain, with remaining parts taken from reference TRBV5-4 and TRBJ1-2, reads ETGVTQSPTHLIKTRGQQVTLRCSSQSGHNTVSWYQQALGQGPQFIFQYYREEENGRGNFPPRFSGLQFPNYSSELNVNALELDDSALYLCASTMGQGEGGYTFGSGTRLTVV.

This chain uses TRBV6-5 with TRBJ2-2; TRBD2 is a possible D gene (6 bases). Germline CDR1 reads MNHEY; CDR2 reads SVGAGI. The CDR3 covers 15 residues. The V and J ends lost 6 bases and 4 bases respectively, with 15 bases between them. The CDR3 here is CASSRELGGTGELFF. The CDR3 DNA follows: TGTGCCAGCAGCCGTGAATTGGGGGGCACCGGGGAGCTGTTTTTT.

The gene calls are TRBV11-2 and TRBJ1-1; no clear D. Trimming removed 3 bases from V and 0 bases from J, with 5 bases in between. Germline CDR1 is SGHAT and CDR2 is FQNNGV. This CDR3 comprises 13 residues. The CDR3: CASSFQVNTEAFF. The CDR3 nucleotides are TGTGCCAGCAGCTTCCAGGTGAACACTGAAGCTTTCTTT.

This rearrangement joins TRBV13 to TRBJ2-7; TRBD2 matches 10 bases. Trimming removed 5 bases from V and 0 bases from J; junction bases left unmatched: 19. In germline, CDR1 is PRHDT, CDR2 FYEKMQ (reference sequence). This CDR3 has 20 amino acids. The CDR3 reads CASSATPGLAEDLGSYEQYF. The CDR3, as DNA: TGTGCCAGCAGCGCTACACCTGGACTAGCGGAAGACTTAGGCTCCTACGAGCAGTACTTC.

V is TRBV28 and J is TRBJ1-3; perhaps TRBD1 as D (5 bases). The V and J ends lost 9 bases and 4 bases respectively, with 19 bases between them. Germline CDR1 is MDHEN and CDR2 is SYDVKM. This CDR3 comprises 15 residues. The CDR3 sequence is CASSPLRAPGNTIYF. The CDR3 DNA sequence: TGTGCCAGTAGCCCTCTCAGGGCACCAGGAAACACCATATATTTT.

The CDR3 coding sequence is TGTGCCACCAGCAGAGATGGGAATAGCGGGAGAGGTAATGAGCAGTTCTTC. Protein sequence: CATSRDGNSGRGNEQFF. The chain employs TRBV15 and TRBJ2-1, with 9 bases that match TRBD2. With 0 bases clipped from V and 7 bases from J, the junction kept 10 bases outside the gene matches. CDR3 length: 17 residues. Germline CDR1 reads LNHNV; CDR2 reads YYDKDF (reference sequence).

V usage is TRBV6-1 and J usage is TRBJ1-6; TRBD1 is a possible D gene (5 bases). There are 15 residues in the CDR3. CDR1 is MNHNS and CDR2 is SASEGT in the germline V gene. Trimming pared 4 bases from V and 8 bases from J, leaving 15 bases between. CDR3 sequence reads: CASSARQTPYSPLHF. In DNA, the CDR3 is TGTGCCAGCAGTGCCCGACAGACTCCGTATTCACCCCTCCACTTT.